This is a list of T cell receptor beta chains from one sample in a study of early T cells in non-severe SARS-CoV-2 infection. TCRdb redid the calling of the 5' RACE reads with MiXCR, one entry per CDR3 protein. The sample holds 20,000 to 25,000 distinct CDR3 sequences, over 4% seen once. Sequencing input: whole blood. Receptors originate from an adult who was a healthcare worker with PCR-confirmed SARS-CoV-2 infection or an uninfected control (not recorded which). Each CDR3 is given with its conserved first and last residue. Each record gives: D gene, J gene, V gene, clone size, CDR3 DNA, CDR3 protein. A D gene is named only where the DNA matches it firmly. Size is stated for part of the rows, as once, few or many counts, or as a class when the clone is expanded.

D: .
J: TRBJ1-2
V: TRBV2
size: many
DNA: TGTGCCAGCAGTGAAAAGCAGGCTCGGTATGGCTACACCTTC
CDR3: CASSEKQARYGYTF

D: .
J: TRBJ1-6
V: TRBV3-1
size: .
DNA: TGTGCCAGCAGCCACGCGAAAAATTCACCCCTCCACTTT
CDR3: CASSHAKNSPLHF

D: TRBD1
J: TRBJ2-7
V: TRBV7-9
size: once
DNA: TGTGCCAGTTCCATTGTCAGGGGGAACCACGAGCAGTACTTC
CDR3: CASSIVRGNHEQYF

D: .
J: TRBJ2-3
V: TRBV13
size: many
DNA: TGTGCCAGCAGCCGCCGCTACGGCGGGGACACAGATACGCAGTATTTT
CDR3: CASSRRYGGDTDTQYF

D: .
J: TRBJ1-1
V: TRBV4-3
size: medium-sized
DNA: TGCGCCAGCAGCCAAGATAGAAAGGGCCCTGAAGCTTTCTTT
CDR3: CASSQDRKGPEAFF

D: TRBD2
J: TRBJ2-7
V: TRBV11-2
size: many
DNA: TGTGCCAGCAGCTTAATTAGCGGGAGAGCAGGATCCTACGAGCAGTACTTC
CDR3: CASSLISGRAGSYEQYF

D: .
J: TRBJ1-1
V: TRBV5-4
size: many
DNA: TGTGCCAGCAGCTTGTGGACAGAGAGTGAAGCTTTCTTT
CDR3: CASSLWTESEAFF

D: .
J: TRBJ1-1
V: TRBV18
size: .
DNA: TGTGCCAGCTCACGGTCAGGGACTAAGAACACTGAAGCTTTCTTT
CDR3: CASSRSGTKNTEAFF

D: .
J: TRBJ1-1
V: TRBV11-2
size: many
DNA: TGTGCCAGCAGCTCTGGCCTGAACACTGAAGCTTTCTTT
CDR3: CASSSGLNTEAFF

D: TRBD1
J: TRBJ1-5
V: TRBV6-5
size: .
DNA: TGTGCCAGCAGTCGCGACAGGGGCAATCAGCCCCAGCATTTT
CDR3: CASSRDRGNQPQHF

D: TRBD1
J: TRBJ2-3
V: TRBV7-9
size: many
DNA: TGTGCCAGCAGCACCGGACAGGGGGCAGATACGCAGTATTTT
CDR3: CASSTGQGADTQYF

D: TRBD1
J: TRBJ1-5
V: TRBV2
size: many
DNA: TGTGCCATCGCGGACAGGAACAATCAGCCCCAGCATTTT
CDR3: CAIADRNNQPQHF

D: TRBD2
J: TRBJ2-3
V: TRBV18
size: many
DNA: TGTGCCAGCTCACCCCTCCGGGACTACTTCACAGATACGCAGTATTTT
CDR3: CASSPLRDYFTDTQYF

D: .
J: TRBJ2-7
V: TRBV18
size: many
DNA: TGTGCCAGCTCACCACAAGACGGCTACGAGCAGTACTTC
CDR3: CASSPQDGYEQYF

D: .
J: TRBJ2-3
V: TRBV12-2
size: many
DNA: TGTGCAAGTCGCTTAACCAAACCGAACACAGATACGCAGTATTTT
CDR3: CASRLTKPNTDTQYF

D: .
J: TRBJ2-5
V: TRBV3-1
size: .
DNA: TGTGCCAGCAGCCCTACGGCGGAGACCCAGTACTTC
CDR3: CASSPTAETQYF

D: .
J: TRBJ2-1
V: TRBV20-1
size: many
DNA: TGCAGTGCCCGGTTTGGGCGGCCTTCGTCCAATGAGCAGTTCTTC
CDR3: CSARFGRPSSNEQFF

D: .
J: TRBJ2-2
V: TRBV11-2
size: many
DNA: TGTGCCAGCAGCTTAGACTCCGGGACCTATATCGGGGAGCTGTTTTTT
CDR3: CASSLDSGTYIGELFF

D: TRBD1
J: TRBJ2-5
V: TRBV5-1
size: .
DNA: TGCGCCAGCAGCTTGGAGCCAGGGGGCCAAGAGACCCAGTACTTC
CDR3: CASSLEPGGQETQYF

D: TRBD1
J: TRBJ1-5
V: TRBV20-1
size: many
DNA: TGCAGTGCTACAGGGGGCTATAGCAATCAGCCCCAGCATTTT
CDR3: CSATGGYSNQPQHF

D: .
J: TRBJ1-1
V: TRBV5-6
size: medium-sized
DNA: TGTGCCAGCAGCCCCCAAGGGGTTAATGAGAACACTGAAGCTTTCTTT
CDR3: CASSPQGVNENTEAFF

D: .
J: TRBJ2-1
V: TRBV29-1
size: many
DNA: TGCAGCGCCCGCTCGGTTGAGCAGTTCTTC
CDR3: CSARSVEQFF

D: .
J: TRBJ2-3
V: TRBV5-1
size: .
DNA: TGCGCCAGCAGCGAGGGGTTGGCCTTAACAGATACGCAGTATTTT
CDR3: CASSEGLALTDTQYF

D: .
J: TRBJ2-6
V: TRBV4-2
size: .
DNA: TGTGCCAGCAGCCAAGATAGGTCTGGGGCCAACGTCCTGACTTTC
CDR3: CASSQDRSGANVLTF

D: .
J: TRBJ1-6
V: TRBV6-6
size: few
DNA: TGTGCCAGCAGCCCTATCGGTCCGCCGGGGTCACCCCTCCACTTT
CDR3: CASSPIGPPGSPLHF

D: .
J: TRBJ2-7
V: TRBV11-2
size: many
DNA: TGTGCCAGCATCGGTGCGGGCTACGAGCAGTACTTC
CDR3: CASIGAGYEQYF

D: .
J: TRBJ1-1
V: TRBV29-1
size: many
DNA: TGCAGCGTTGATGCAGGGTCTATGGCTTTCTTT
CDR3: CSVDAGSMAFF

D: .
J: TRBJ2-7
V: TRBV11-2
size: many
DNA: TGTGCCAGCAGCTCCTCTTGGGTCCACGAGCAGTACTTC
CDR3: CASSSSWVHEQYF

D: .
J: TRBJ2-1
V: TRBV19
size: many
DNA: TGTGCCAGTAGTATAGTTGAGAGCTCCTACAATGAGCAGTTCTTC
CDR3: CASSIVESSYNEQFF

D: TRBD2
J: TRBJ2-2
V: TRBV7-3
size: many
DNA: TGTGCCAGCAGCCCCAGCGGGAGTAAGGGCGGGGAGCTGTTTTTT
CDR3: CASSPSGSKGGELFF

D: TRBD1
J: TRBJ2-1
V: TRBV7-3
size: few
DNA: TGTGCCAGCAGCGTCGGACAGGGTTACAATGAGCAGTTCTTC
CDR3: CASSVGQGYNEQFF

D: TRBD2
J: TRBJ2-1
V: TRBV7-9
size: .
DNA: TGTGCCAGCAGCGAGACTAGCGGGAATGACGATGAGCAGTTCTTC
CDR3: CASSETSGNDDEQFF

D: .
J: TRBJ2-3
V: TRBV20-1
size: medium-sized
DNA: TGCAGTGCGATCGACTCGCGCACAGATACGCAGTATTTT
CDR3: CSAIDSRTDTQYF

D: .
J: TRBJ2-7
V: TRBV20-1
size: .
DNA: TGCAGTGCTAGAGCCAGCTCCTACGAGCAGTACTTC
CDR3: CSARASSYEQYF

D: .
J: TRBJ2-7
V: TRBV7-2
size: many
DNA: TGTGCCAGCAGCTTCGATCCGATCTACGAGCAGTACTTC
CDR3: CASSFDPIYEQYF

D: .
J: TRBJ2-2
V: TRBV18
size: many
DNA: TGTGCCAGCTCACCGGGACAGAACACCGGGGAGCTGTTTTTT
CDR3: CASSPGQNTGELFF

D: .
J: TRBJ1-5
V: TRBV12-3/TRBV12-4
size: .
DNA: TGTGCCAGCAGTCGGACGGGACTGATCCCGACCCAGCATTTT
CDR3: CASSRTGLIPTQHF

D: TRBD1
J: TRBJ1-1
V: TRBV12-3/TRBV12-4
size: many
DNA: TGTGCCAGCAGTAGATCAGGGGGCCATGGCGTAGCTTTCTTT
CDR3: CASSRSGGHGVAFF

D: .
J: TRBJ2-3
V: TRBV5-4
size: few
DNA: TGTGCCAGCAGCTTCCCTGGGGCCACAGATACGCAGTATTTT
CDR3: CASSFPGATDTQYF

D: .
J: TRBJ2-7
V: TRBV7-6
size: many
DNA: TGTGCCAGCAGCTTAGCTGCGGAGTACGAGCAGTACTTC
CDR3: CASSLAAEYEQYF

D: TRBD2
J: TRBJ2-2
V: TRBV20-1
size: many
DNA: TGCAGTGCTAGAGATTCCGGGCGGGAGGCGAACACCGGGGAGCTGTTTTTT
CDR3: CSARDSGREANTGELFF

D: .
J: TRBJ2-5
V: TRBV6-5
size: many
DNA: TGTGCCAGCAGCGCAGATGGGGGGCTGAAGACCCAGTACTTC
CDR3: CASSADGGLKTQYF

D: .
J: TRBJ2-5
V: TRBV2
size: many
DNA: TGTGCCAGCAGTGCTAGGCAGGGGTCAGGTGGAGAGGAGACCCAGTACTTC
CDR3: CASSARQGSGGEETQYF

D: TRBD1
J: TRBJ2-7
V: TRBV20-1
size: .
DNA: TGCAGTGCTAGCCAACAGGGGGCTCGCGAGCAGTACTTC
CDR3: CSASQQGAREQYF

D: TRBD1
J: TRBJ2-7
V: TRBV6-2/TRBV6-3
size: few
DNA: TGTGCCAGCAGTCAACAGGGGTACGAGCAGTACTTC
CDR3: CASSQQGYEQYF

D: .
J: TRBJ2-7
V: TRBV20-1
size: many
DNA: TGCAGTGCGCAAGACACTTCCTACGAGCAGTACTTC
CDR3: CSAQDTSYEQYF

D: .
J: TRBJ2-5
V: TRBV11-2
size: many
DNA: TGTGCCAGCAGCCTCCGGGCCGACCAAGAGACCCAGTACTTC
CDR3: CASSLRADQETQYF

D: .
J: TRBJ2-3
V: TRBV18
size: many
DNA: TGTGCCAGCTCACCGCCGGGTCCGACAGATACGCAGTATTTT
CDR3: CASSPPGPTDTQYF

D: .
J: TRBJ1-2
V: TRBV7-2
size: medium-sized
DNA: TGTGCCAGCAGCCGAGATCCCCAGGGGCGCGGCTATGGCTACACCTTC
CDR3: CASSRDPQGRGYGYTF

D: TRBD1
J: TRBJ2-2
V: TRBV7-8
size: many
DNA: TGTGCCAGCAGCACTAGACAGGGCCGGAACACCGGGGAGCTGTTTTTT
CDR3: CASSTRQGRNTGELFF

D: TRBD1
J: TRBJ2-7
V: TRBV7-6
size: many
DNA: TGTGCCAGCAGCCCCGGGACAGCAAAGGGCTCCTACGAGCAGTACTTC
CDR3: CASSPGTAKGSYEQYF

D: .
J: TRBJ1-5
V: TRBV7-8
size: many
DNA: TGTGCCAGCAGCTCATCCCGGGACCAAAATCAGCCCCAGCATTTT
CDR3: CASSSSRDQNQPQHF

D: .
J: TRBJ2-2
V: TRBV6-2/TRBV6-3
size: many
DNA: TGTGCCAGCAGTGGGGGACTGTCCGGGGAGCTGTTTTTT
CDR3: CASSGGLSGELFF